Included here is one T cell receptor beta chain sequence, with context. Its antigen is unknown. The donors were members of the validation cohort, which comprised under 150 subjects and was separate from the first cohort of 600 to 850 subjects. Sequencing used immunoSEQ multiplex PCR; TCRdb keeps in-frame clones, though not all of them. Among about 280,000 clones listed, approximately 88% were seen once. This sample was taken from a study of cytomegalovirus exposure and HLA in healthy donors. Study-wide points: Cytomegalovirus-associated TCR beta chains were listed, numbering over 150.

V lost 4 bases and J lost 5, with 11 bases in between. The germline V gene encodes CDR1 MRHNA and CDR2 SNTAGT. The CDR3 covers 13 residues. The sequenced sample was PBMCs. The chain links TRBV6-4 to TRBJ1-1; D remains ambiguous. The clonotype comes from a woman in her late teens or twenties in good health and CMV-seronegative. The DNA for the CDR3 is TGTGCCAGCAGTGTCTCACAGCAGACTGAAGCTTTCTTT. Translated, it gives CASSVSQQTEAFF.